Below, 4 T cell receptor beta chains from the same sample are listed, as sequenced in a study of OX40 agonist ivuxolimab in advanced cancers. TCRdb's table, derived via immunoSEQ multiplex PCR, lists solely in-frame clones and lacks some. Of about 35,000 clones in the sample, less than 90% are singletons; the top ten hold 1.5% to 2%. Here the sequenced sample was CD4+ or CD8+ T cells sorted from blood, taken in a trial of the OX40 agonist ivuxolimab. These receptors were taken from an adult with an advanced solid tumor such as melanoma, head and neck, liver or kidney cancer.

V and J are TRBV19 and TRBJ2-5, with a tentative D call TRBD1 (6 bases). The V and J ends lost 1 base and 5 bases respectively, with 14 bases between them. This CDR3 comprises 15 residues. The germline V gene encodes CDR1 LNHDA and CDR2 SQIVND (reference sequence). The CDR3 reads CASSIGQGRSETQYF. The CDR3, as DNA: TGTGCCAGTAGTATAGGTCAGGGGCGGTCGGAGACCCAGTACTTC.

The chain links TRBV18 to TRBJ2-3; D call uncertain. Germline CDR1 KGHSH, CDR2 LQKENI. CDR3 length equals 13 residues. Trimming cost V 5 bases and J 2 bases, with 8 bases left between them. The CDR3 DNA reads as TGTGCCAGCTCAGGGCAGACCACAGATACGCAGTATTTT. Its translation: CASSGQTTDTQYF.

This clone was counted a single time. The V gene is TRBV4-1, the J gene TRBJ1-5, with D possibly matching TRBD1 (5 bases). There are 15 residues in the CDR3. Germline CDR1 is MGHRA and CDR2 is YSYEKL. V lost 1 base and J lost 6, with 13 bases in between. The CDR3, as DNA: TGCGCCAGCAGCCAAGGGGGCAGGGCGGGTCAGCCCCAGCATTTT. Translation: CASSQGGRAGQPQHF.

This clone showed up just once. CDR3 in amino acids: CASSHLAVDNSPLHF. The CDR3 DNA is TGCGCCAGCAGCCATCTCGCAGTAGATAATTCACCCCTCCACTTT. The chain links TRBV4-1 to TRBJ1-6; D unresolved. The CDR3 totals 15 residues. CDR1 and CDR2 from the germline V gene are MGHRA and YSYEKL. The V gene lost 3 bases and the J gene lost 5 bases, with 11 bases spanning the gap.